This T cell receptor beta chain came from a study of blood T cell repertoires in COVID-19 (dated by TCRdb to 2020 to 2022). In the study overall: Samples covering the acute and convalescent phases of COVID-19 were provided by collaborators in the United States, Italy and Spain. The prospective study material was composed of cDNA or gDNA derived from T cells, B-cell-depleted T cells, or PBMCs. Subjects who had been exposed to COVID-19, were actively infected with it, or had recovered from it provided the deeply sampled blood TCRbeta repertoires that made up the dataset. The repertoires were released in a freely available public database meant as a resource for research on the immune response to SARS-CoV-2. Samples came from the ongoing ImmuneRACE study (first 160 participants) plus 1,254 subjects from 6 global collaborators. Sample metadata almost always included a de-identified subject ID, COVID-19 status, age in years and sex. HLA class I and class II types, where available, came from metadata supplied by the sample provider rather than from assay-based typing. Broad study findings and their caveats: The amount of clinical and demographic metadata varied by source and participant and was provided uncurated.

On this clone: No antigen is known for it. Per-base qualities were not stored, and no clone one base away is much larger.

In the germline V gene, CDR1 corresponds to ENHRY and CDR2 to SYGVKD. Its CDR3 holds 14 amino acids, cysteine through phenylalanine. The retained sequence is limited to the CDR3, 42 bases, with the frame set at the first base. V sheds 6 bases and J sheds 8 bases, leaving 17 bases between their ends. TCRbeta CDR3 regions were amplified from genomic DNA using the immunoSEQ Assay, a bias-controlled multiplex PCR. The paper's processing steps were these. The number of nucleated cells in each sample was estimated by amplification of reference gene primers within the assay. To quantify the absolute abundance of each unique TCRbeta CDR3 rearrangement, sequence reads were collapsed and filtered. For each sample, productive Simpson clonality was calculated as the square root of Simpson's diversity index over productive rearrangements. The table was pulled from immuneACCESS by TCRdb, which kept in-frame rearrangements only. Such tables lose some clones; where checked, under half of the loss comes from unresolved V genes, and the rest has no known cause. V and J calls and clone size follow that table, whereas D and trimming were derived from the DNA. The table for this sample lists around 150,000 clones; roughly four fifths of them were counted only once. 22% of the sample is in the top ten clones.

The collaborating institutions used their own protocols to collect whole blood in K2EDTA tubes. For TCRbeta analysis, collaborators shipped samples in one of three forms: frozen whole blood, isolated PBMCs, or DNA extracted from either of those sample types. The V and J genes are TRBV10-3 and TRBJ2-1; the D gene assignment is ambiguous. The sample taken for sequencing was peripheral blood. The origin of this receptor is a woman aged 80 or over with acute or convalescent COVID-19. The CDR3 protein is CAIRSETWLDEQFF. The sequenced DNA: TGTGCCATCAGGTCCGAAACCTGGCTCGATGAGCAGTTCTTC.